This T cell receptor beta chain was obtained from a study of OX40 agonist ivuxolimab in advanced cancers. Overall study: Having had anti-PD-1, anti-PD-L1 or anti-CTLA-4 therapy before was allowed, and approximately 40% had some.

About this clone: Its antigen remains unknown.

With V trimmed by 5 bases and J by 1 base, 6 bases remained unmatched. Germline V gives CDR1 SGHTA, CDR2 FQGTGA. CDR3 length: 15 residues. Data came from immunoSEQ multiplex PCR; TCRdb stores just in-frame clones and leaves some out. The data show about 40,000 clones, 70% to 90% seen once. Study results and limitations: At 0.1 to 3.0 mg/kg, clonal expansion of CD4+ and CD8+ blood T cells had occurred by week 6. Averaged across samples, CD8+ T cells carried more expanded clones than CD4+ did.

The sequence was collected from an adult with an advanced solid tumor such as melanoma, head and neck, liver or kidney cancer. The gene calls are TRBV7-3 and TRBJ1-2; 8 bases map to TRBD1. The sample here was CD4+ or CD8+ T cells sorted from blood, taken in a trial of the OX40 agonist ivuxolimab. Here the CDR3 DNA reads TGTGCCAGCAGCACGTCAGGGGGCCATAACTATGGCTACACCTTC. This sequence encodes CASSTSGGHNYGYTF.